This T cell receptor beta chain was sequenced during a study of blood T cells in healthy people across ages. Germline CDR1 reads DFQATT; CDR2 reads SNEGSKA (reference sequence). The length of the CDR3 is 15 residues. V was pared by 8 bases and J by 0 bases, with 18 bases between. Alongside a J-beta primer mix, a sample-barcoded 5' primer served in a second PCR lasting about 7 to 12 cycles. TCRdb itself ran the 5' RACE reads through MiXCR, one entry per CDR3 protein. The data contain under 1,100,000 distinct CDR3 sequences, approximately 26% of them singletons. These data are also associated with another study on T cells of mothers and their children. That investigation notes: For each mother, over 9.5 million TCR beta CDR3 reads were obtained, and for each child, about 3 million.

The source of this sequence is a girl aged 2 to 10 in good health. Sequenced input: blood. The J gene is TRBJ2-3, the V gene TRBV20-1; D possibly corresponds to TRBD1 (7 bases). CDR3 region: CSPIGGGLSTDTQYF. The DNA for the CDR3 is TGCAGTCCCATAGGAGGGGGCCTGAGCACAGATACGCAGTATTTT.